This T cell receptor (beta chain) is from a study of OX40 agonist ivuxolimab in advanced cancers. Across the whole study: Under the entry rules, prior anti-PD-1, anti-PD-L1 or anti-CTLA-4 therapy was allowed, and approximately 40% had some.

Study findings and constraints: On average, CD8+ T cells had more expanded clones than CD4+. Partly responding patients at 0.1-3.0 mg/kg showed some of the smallest clonal expansion.

Germline CDR1 is MDHEN and CDR2 is SYDVKM. V shed 7 bases and J shed 6 bases, with 18 bases lying between them. This CDR3 contains 15 residues. Drawing of blood for sampling happened at baseline, at cycle 4 day 1, and at cycle 7 day 1. On this clone: What it binds is unknown.

Only in-frame clones appear in the TCRdb table, and some are missing; sequencing was by immunoSEQ multiplex PCR. The table lists about 61,000 clones, approximately 82% of them singletons. This clonotype originated in an adult with an advanced solid tumor such as melanoma, head and neck, liver or kidney cancer. The chain employs TRBV28 and TRBJ2-2, with D possibly matching TRBD2 (5 bases). The specimen was CD4+ or CD8+ T cells sorted from blood, collected in a trial of the OX40 agonist ivuxolimab. The CDR3 DNA follows: TGTGCCAGCACCCAATCGGGGAAATTCGCCGGGGAGCTGTTTTTT. Translating it yields CASTQSGKFAGELFF.